This entry lists 17 T cell receptor beta chains sequenced from one sample in a study of blood T cell repertoires in COVID-19. TCRdb's copy holds only in-frame clones and misses some; the assay was immunoSEQ multiplex PCR. Found here are more than 80,000 clones, about three quarters of them singletons; the top ten hold 5% to 7.5%. Sequences were obtained from peripheral blood. These receptors were collected from an elderly man with COVID-19, enrolled during active disease.

The chain links TRBV19 to TRBJ2-7, with D perhaps TRBD1 (6 bases). Germline loops: CDR1 LNHDA, CDR2 SQIVND (reference sequence). This CDR3 is built from 15 residues. Deletions cut 3 bases from V and 2 bases from J, with 14 bases between. The CDR3 bases are TGTGCCAGTAGTATTGGGGGCGTAGCCCCCTACGAGCAGTACTTC. This codes for CASSIGGVAPYEQYF.

The CDR3 bases are TGCGCCAGCAGCTTGGACAGGGGGGATGGCTACACCTTC. Translated: CASSLDRGDGYTF. The V and J genes are TRBV5-1 and TRBJ1-2; 8 bases agree with TRBD1. J lost 6 bases, V lost 0 bases, and 1 base had no gene match. There are 13 residues in the CDR3. Germline V gene lookup returns CDR1 SGHRS and CDR2 YFSETQ.

This clone was observed a few times. The CDR3 protein is CASSLRREVTGELFF. The CDR3 DNA reads TGTGCCAGCAGCTTAAGGCGGGAGGTGACCGGGGAGCTGTTTTTT. The chain recombines TRBV7-3 with TRBJ2-2; 8 bases agree with TRBD2. The length of the CDR3 is 15 residues. Looked up from germline, CDR1 is SGHTA and CDR2 is FQGTGA. Trimming cost V 1 base and J 5 bases; bases outside gene matches: 3.

This sequence joins TRBV19 and TRBJ2-7; 9 positions match TRBD1. Germline V gives CDR1 LNHDA, CDR2 SQIVND (reference sequence). The CDR3 spans 17 residues. J lost 3 bases, V lost 3 bases, and 12 bases had no gene match. Here the CDR3 reads CASSMEPWGQGIYEQYF. The CDR3 coding sequence is TGTGCCAGTAGTATGGAGCCGTGGGGACAGGGTATCTACGAGCAGTACTTC. Full variable domain (outside the CDR3, taken from reference TRBV19 and TRBJ2-7): DGGITQSPKYLFRKEGQNVTLSCEQNLNHDAMYWYRQDPGQGLRLIYYSQIVNDFQKGDIAEGYSVSREKKESFPLTVTSAQKNPTAFYLCASSMEPWGQGIYEQYFGPGTRLTVT.

V is TRBV5-8 and J is TRBJ2-1; 8 bases map to TRBD1. J was trimmed by 4 bases and V by 6 bases; bases with no gene match: 9. The germline CDR1 and CDR2 sequences are SGHTS and YDEGEE. The CDR3 spans 15 residues. The CDR3 sequence is CASIQTGGSYNEQFF. For the CDR3, the DNA is TGTGCCAGCATCCAAACAGGGGGTTCATACAATGAGCAGTTCTTC.

V is TRBV5-4 and J is TRBJ2-3; 11 nucleotides align to TRBD2. Germline CDR1 reads SGHNT; CDR2 reads YYREEE (reference sequence). This CDR3 is built from 15 residues. The CDR3 bases are TGTGCAGCAGAGACTAGCGGGGTGATCACAGATACGCAGTATTTT. It yields the protein CAAETSGVITDTQYF.

The CDR3 loop is CASSHGTTYEQYF. CDR3 coding DNA: TGTGCCAGCAGTCACGGGACTACCTACGAGCAGTACTTC. The V and J genes are TRBV6-2 or TRBV6-3 and TRBJ2-7; 7 bases line up with TRBD2. Unmatched junction bases numbered 3, after V lost 5 bases and J lost 2 bases. The CDR3 has 13 residues. CDR1 is MNHEY and CDR2 is SVGEGT in the germline V gene.

The V call is TRBV7-2, the J call TRBJ2-7, with TRBD2 matching over 13 bases. V was clipped by 6 bases and J by 4 bases; unmatched bases: 6. This CDR3 spans 15 amino acids. From germline, CDR1 is SGHTA and CDR2 FQGNSA. This CDR3 is CASRPRTSGGYEQYF. The DNA of the CDR3 is TGTGCCAGCAGGCCTCGGACTAGCGGGGGTTACGAGCAGTACTTC.

This clone was counted once. The chain is built from TRBV28 and TRBJ2-7, with D possibly matching TRBD2 (6 bases). Trimming took off 6 bases at V and 4 bases at J, with 19 bases between the two ends. Per the germline V gene, CDR1 is MDHEN and CDR2 is SYDVKM. The CDR3 loop spans 15 amino acids. The DNA for the CDR3 is TGTGCCAGCAGCGTTGGGGGGACGGGAATGTACGAGCAGTACTTC. Residues: CASSVGGTGMYEQYF.

This rearrangement joins TRBV19 to TRBJ2-1; D is uncertain. Germline V CDR1 and CDR2: LNHDA, SQIVND (reference sequence). V lost 6 bases to trimming and J lost 0 bases, with 6 bases between them. The CDR3 runs 13 residues. The CDR3 sequence is CASRQASYNEQFF. The CDR3 DNA is TGTGCCAGTAGGCAGGCCTCCTACAATGAGCAGTTCTTC.

This clone came up once. The genes are TRBV6-6 and TRBJ1-3, with TRBD1 as a possible D gene (6 bases). This CDR3 has 15 amino acids. Germline loops: CDR1 MNHNY, CDR2 SVGAGI (reference sequence). V was clipped by 6 bases and J by 2 bases, with 14 bases between them. As DNA, the CDR3 is TGTGCCAGCAGCCTCCCCACAGGGACTGGAAACACCATATATTTT. It specifies CASSLPTGTGNTIYF.

This chain links TRBV4-2 with TRBJ1-1; 7 bases line up with TRBD1. Losses at the gene ends were 4 bases for V and 0 bases for J; bases not matched to a gene: 11. This CDR3 region has 17 residues. Per germline, CDR1 LGHNA and CDR2 YNFKEQ. CDR3 DNA sequence: TGTGCCAGCAGCCCTTTACGGACAGGAGACATGAACACTGAAGCTTTCTTT. Translating gives CASSPLRTGDMNTEAFF.

This rearrangement joins TRBV10-3 to TRBJ2-1; 8 positions match TRBD1. Trimming removed 8 bases from V and 4 bases from J; junction bases left unmatched: 1. From germline, CDR1 is ENHRY and CDR2 SYGVKD. The CDR3 has 12 residues. The CDR3: CAIQGAYNEQFF. The CDR3, as DNA: TGTGCCATCCAGGGGGCTTACAATGAGCAGTTCTTC.

The table lists this clone with a few counts. The chain recombines TRBV3-1 (or the pseudogene TRBV3-2) with TRBJ1-6; a possible D gene is TRBD1 (5 bases). Germline lookup yields CDR1 LGHDT and CDR2 YNNKEL (reference sequence). Trimming stripped 3 bases from V and 6 bases from J, with 6 bases between. The CDR3 spans 13 residues. The CDR3 bases are TGTGCCAGCAGCCAGGGGGGTAATTCACCCCTCCACTTT. It yields the protein CASSQGGNSPLHF.

The chain combines TRBV4-1 with TRBJ1-6; 7 bases map to TRBD1. CDR3 length: 14 residues. V lost 4 bases and J lost 7; bases outside the gene matches: 4. Per germline, CDR1 MGHRA and CDR2 YSYEKL. The CDR3 sequence is CASSPGQLNSPLHF. The DNA of the CDR3 is TGCGCCAGCAGCCCGGGACAGCTAAATTCACCCCTCCACTTT.

This chain links TRBV27 with TRBJ1-2, with 11 bases matching TRBD1. This CDR3 has 16 residues. CDR1 is MNHEY and CDR2 is SMNVEV in the germline V gene (reference sequence). V lost 4 bases to trimming and J lost 4 bases; unmatched junction nucleotides: 8. CDR3 region: CASSSNGQGAFYGYTF. The CDR3 DNA is TGTGCCAGCAGTTCTAACGGACAGGGGGCCTTCTATGGCTACACCTTC.

The gene calls are TRBV7-2 and TRBJ1-6; 7 bases are a match to TRBD1. From germline, CDR1 is SGHTA and CDR2 FQGNSA. The length of the CDR3 is 17 residues. With V trimmed by 5 bases and J by 7 bases, 14 bases remained unmatched. The CDR3 loop reads CASSPTRPGTENSPLHF. CDR3 nucleotide sequence: TGTGCCAGCAGCCCCACCCGCCCCGGGACAGAGAATTCACCCCTCCACTTT.